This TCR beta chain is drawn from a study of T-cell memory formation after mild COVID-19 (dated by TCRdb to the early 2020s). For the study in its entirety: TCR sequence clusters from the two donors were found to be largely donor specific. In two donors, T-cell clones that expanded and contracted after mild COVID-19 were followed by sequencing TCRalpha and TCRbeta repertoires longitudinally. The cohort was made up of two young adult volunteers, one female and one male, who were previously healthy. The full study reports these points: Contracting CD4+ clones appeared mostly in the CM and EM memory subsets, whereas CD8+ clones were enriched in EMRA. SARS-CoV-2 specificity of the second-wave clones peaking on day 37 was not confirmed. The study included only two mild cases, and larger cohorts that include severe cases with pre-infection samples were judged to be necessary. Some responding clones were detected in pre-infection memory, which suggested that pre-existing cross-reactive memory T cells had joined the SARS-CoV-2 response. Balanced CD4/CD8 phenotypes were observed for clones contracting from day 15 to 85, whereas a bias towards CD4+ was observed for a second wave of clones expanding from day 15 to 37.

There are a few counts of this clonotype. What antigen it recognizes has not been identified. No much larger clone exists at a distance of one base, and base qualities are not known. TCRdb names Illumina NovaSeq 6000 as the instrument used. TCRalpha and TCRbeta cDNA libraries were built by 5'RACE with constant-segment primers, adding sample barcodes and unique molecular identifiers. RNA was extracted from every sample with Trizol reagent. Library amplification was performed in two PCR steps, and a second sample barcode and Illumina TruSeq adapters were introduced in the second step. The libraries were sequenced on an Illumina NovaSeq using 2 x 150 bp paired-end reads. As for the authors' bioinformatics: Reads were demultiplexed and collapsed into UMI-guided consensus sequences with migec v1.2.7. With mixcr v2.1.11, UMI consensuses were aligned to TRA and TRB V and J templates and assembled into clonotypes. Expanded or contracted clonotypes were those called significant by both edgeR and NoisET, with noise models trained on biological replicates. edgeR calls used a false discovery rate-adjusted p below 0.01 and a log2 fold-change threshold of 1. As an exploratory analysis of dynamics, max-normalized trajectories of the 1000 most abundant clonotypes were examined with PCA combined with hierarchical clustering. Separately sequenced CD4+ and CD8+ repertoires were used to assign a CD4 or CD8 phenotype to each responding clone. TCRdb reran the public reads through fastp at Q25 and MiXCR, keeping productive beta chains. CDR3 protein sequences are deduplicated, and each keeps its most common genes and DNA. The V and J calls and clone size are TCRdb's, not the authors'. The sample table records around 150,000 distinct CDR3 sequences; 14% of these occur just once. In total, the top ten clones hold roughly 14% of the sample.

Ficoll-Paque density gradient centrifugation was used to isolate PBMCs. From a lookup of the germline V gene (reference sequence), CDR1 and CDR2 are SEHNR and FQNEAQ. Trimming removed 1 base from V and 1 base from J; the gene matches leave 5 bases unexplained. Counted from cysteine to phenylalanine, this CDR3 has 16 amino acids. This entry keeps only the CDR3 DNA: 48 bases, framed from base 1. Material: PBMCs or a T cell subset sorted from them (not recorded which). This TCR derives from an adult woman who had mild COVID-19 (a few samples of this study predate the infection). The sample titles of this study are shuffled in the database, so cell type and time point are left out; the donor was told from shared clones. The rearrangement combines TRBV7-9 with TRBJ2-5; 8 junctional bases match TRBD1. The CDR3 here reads CASSLGQGTFQETQYF. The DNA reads TGTGCCAGCAGCTTAGGACAGGGGACTTTCCAAGAGACCCAGTACTTC.